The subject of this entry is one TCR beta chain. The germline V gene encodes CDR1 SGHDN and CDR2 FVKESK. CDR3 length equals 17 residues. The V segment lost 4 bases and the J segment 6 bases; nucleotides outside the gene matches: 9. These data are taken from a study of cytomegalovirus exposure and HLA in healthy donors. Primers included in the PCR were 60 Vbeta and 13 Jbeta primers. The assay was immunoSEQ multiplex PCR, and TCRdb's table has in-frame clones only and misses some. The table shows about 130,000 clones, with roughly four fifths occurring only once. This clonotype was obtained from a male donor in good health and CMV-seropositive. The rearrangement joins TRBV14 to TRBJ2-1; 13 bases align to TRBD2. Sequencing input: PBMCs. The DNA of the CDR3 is TGTGCCAGCAGCCCTCGGACTAGCGGGAGTTCTGTCAATGAGCAGTTCTTC. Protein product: CASSPRTSGSSVNEQFF.